Listed below are T cell receptor beta chains from one sample, sequenced in a study of radiotherapy plus CTLA-4 blockade in lung cancer. Only in-frame clones appear in the TCRdb table, and some are missing; sequencing was by immunoSEQ multiplex PCR. The sample lists some 34,000 clones; over 60% were seen once. The sample in question was peripheral blood, obtained from a patient treated with radiotherapy plus ipilimumab. The receptors originated from a human donor with non-small cell lung cancer who had stable disease on radiotherapy plus ipilimumab. Both conserved end residues are part of each CDR3. Fields, in order: clone size, J gene, D gene, V gene, CDR3 length, CDR3 DNA, CDR3 protein. D genes are given only for firm matches. Clone sizes are given selectively: once, few, many, or a class where the clone is expanded.

.	TRBJ2-3	.	TRBV29-1	15	TGCAGCGTTCAGACAGCCTACCTGAACACAGATACGCAGTATTTT	CSVQTAYLNTDTQYF
once	TRBJ2-7	TRBD1	TRBV6-5	14	TGTGCCAGCAAAGAGGCAGGGGGCGATTACGAGCAGTACTTC	CASKEAGGDYEQYF
.	TRBJ2-1	.	TRBV4-1	16	TGCGCCAGCAGCCAAGGGGACTCGTCCGTGAGGAATGAGCAGTTCTTC	CASSQGDSSVRNEQFF
.	TRBJ2-2	TRBD2	TRBV4-1	17	TGCGCCAGCAGCCAAGACTTAATAGCGGGGGGGGTCGGGGAGCTGTTTTTT	CASSQDLIAGGVGELFF
few	TRBJ1-1	TRBD1	TRBV6-6	14	TGTGCCAGCAGTTACTCGACAGGGGGCGCAGGAGCTTTCTTT	CASSYSTGGAGAFF
.	TRBJ2-7	.	TRBV18	13	TGTGCCAGCTCACCAAGTAGTAACTACGAGCAGTACTTC	CASSPSSNYEQYF
.	TRBJ2-7	TRBD1	TRBV7-9	15	TGTGCCAGCAGCCCCCGGGACAGGGTGACCTACGAGCAGTACTTC	CASSPRDRVTYEQYF
.	TRBJ1-4	.	TRBV30	16	TGTGCCTGGAGGGGCAGGGGTCAACTGGGTAATGAAAAACTGTTTTTT	CAWRGRGQLGNEKLFF
.	TRBJ1-2	.	TRBV30	14	TGTGCCTGCTCGGCAGGACAGCGAAACTATGGCTACACCTTC	CACSAGQRNYGYTF
few	TRBJ1-2	TRBD1	TRBV7-8	16	TGTGCCAGCAGCTTATGGGGGACAGGGGCCTCTATGGGCTACACCTTC	CASSLWGTGASMGYTF
.	TRBJ2-7	.	TRBV13	15	TGTGCCAGCAGCGCCGGCCACAGGGCGCCATACGAGCAGTACTTC	CASSAGHRAPYEQYF
.	TRBJ2-7	.	TRBV6-5	12	TGTGCCAGCGGGCACAGGACCTACGAGCAGTACTTC	CASGHRTYEQYF
.	TRBJ2-7	.	TRBV2	16	TGTGCCAGCAGTCTCTGGACAGCGAAAAGCTCCTACGAGCAGTACTTC	CASSLWTAKSSYEQYF
.	TRBJ1-6	.	TRBV9	12	TGTGCCAGCAGTGACGGGGTCAGCGCCCTCCACTTT	CASSDGVSALHF
.	TRBJ1-2	.	TRBV23-1	19	TGCGCCAGCAGTCAATGGCCCGGGGAAAGGCCAACAGGGCCTTACGGCTACACCTTC	CASSQWPGERPTGPYGYTF
few	TRBJ2-5	.	TRBV2	14	TGTGCCAGCATTATTGGCAGGTACCAAGAGACCCAGTACTTC	CASIIGRYQETQYF
.	TRBJ1-3	.	TRBV5-6	15	TGTGCCAGCAGCTTGCGGGGGGCTTTTGGAAACACCATATATTTT	CASSLRGAFGNTIYF
once	TRBJ1-6	TRBD1	TRBV7-9	14	TGTGCCAGCAGCTTAGGACAGGGATATTCACCCCTCCACTTT	CASSLGQGYSPLHF
.	TRBJ2-2	.	TRBV25-1	16	TGTGCCAGCACCCCACCCCAGGGTGTGAACACCGGGGAGCTGTTTTTT	CASTPPQGVNTGELFF
.	TRBJ2-5	TRBD2	TRBV9	15	TGTGCCAGCAGCCCGGGACTAGCGAGAGGAGAGACCCAGTACTTC	CASSPGLARGETQYF
.	TRBJ2-3	.	TRBV7-3	15	TGTGCCAGCAGCTTAGCGGGGCGAGCTACAGATACGCAGTATTTT	CASSLAGRATDTQYF
once	TRBJ2-5	.	TRBV5-1	17	TGCGCCAGCAGCTTGGTATTTCGGGGGGCCAATAGAGAGACCCAGTACTTC	CASSLVFRGANRETQYF
.	TRBJ1-4	.	TRBV28	14	TGTGCCAGCAGTCGCCAGGGGAGACTAGAAAAACTGTTTTTT	CASSRQGRLEKLFF
.	TRBJ1-6	.	TRBV19	16	TGTGCCAGTAGTATGGTGACGGGGAATTATAATTCACCCCTCCACTTT	CASSMVTGNYNSPLHF
few	TRBJ1-2	TRBD1	TRBV10-3	11	TGTGCCATACAGGGGGCTGATGGCTACACCTTC	CAIQGADGYTF
few	TRBJ1-1	.	TRBV29-1	12	TGCAGCGTACTAGGGCTGAACACTGAAGCTTTCTTT	CSVLGLNTEAFF
.	TRBJ2-2	TRBD1	TRBV5-1	17	TGCGCCAGCAGCTCCACGCCCCTGACAGGGTACACCGGGGAGCTGTTTTTT	CASSSTPLTGYTGELFF
.	TRBJ2-3	.	TRBV5-8	15	TGTGCCAGCAGTTCGCAAATCAATCAGGGAGATACGCAGTATTTT	CASSSQINQGDTQYF
.	TRBJ2-1	.	TRBV7-2	15	TGTGCCAGCAGCCGCACCGGTGGGCGGGAATACAAGCAGTTCTTC	CASSRTGGREYKQFF